The rows below give T cell receptor beta chains drawn from one sample of a study of T cell repertoires in cytomegalovirus infection. MiXCR was run by TCRdb on the reads, yielding one entry per CDR3 protein. Of more than 650,000 distinct CDR3 sequences listed, about a third were seen once; the top ten hold under 3%. Sequencing was carried out using PBMCs. The receptor source for this set is a human donor in good health (CMV status not recorded). Some clones in this sample may be carry-over from other donors' samples. Both conserved end residues are part of each CDR3. The D gene is left open where the match is weak. Some rows mark clone size as missing; the rest say once, few, many or name a class of expanded clone.

J: TRBJ1-2
V: TRBV28
size: -
D: TRBD1
DNA: TGTGCCAGCAGACTCAGCTCGACAGGGTCCTATGGCTACACCTTC
CDR3: CASRLSSTGSYGYTF

J: TRBJ1-2
V: TRBV18
size: once
D: -
DNA: TGTGCCAGCTCACCCGAAAGGACGGCTAACTATGGCTACACCTTC
CDR3: CASSPERTANYGYTF

J: TRBJ1-6
V: TRBV28
size: -
D: -
DNA: TGTGCCAGCAGTTCCCCCACAGTAGGAGGGGATTCACCCCTCCACTTT
CDR3: CASSSPTVGGDSPLHF

J: TRBJ2-3
V: TRBV10-3
size: -
D: -
DNA: TGTGCCATCAGGGAACGGACAGACACAGATACGCAGTATTTT
CDR3: CAIRERTDTDTQYF

J: TRBJ2-7
V: TRBV7-9
size: -
D: -
DNA: TGTGCCAGCACCTTAGACCGGGCCGGAGGGGACGAGCAGTACTTC
CDR3: CASTLDRAGGDEQYF

J: TRBJ2-3
V: TRBV6-1
size: few
D: TRBD1
DNA: TGTGCCAGCAGTGAAGCGCTGGGACAGGGCGTTAATACGCAGTATTTT
CDR3: CASSEALGQGVNTQYF

J: TRBJ1-3
V: TRBV11-2
size: -
D: -
DNA: TGTGCCAGCAGCGTGATAGGCCAGTCTGGAAACACCATATATTTT
CDR3: CASSVIGQSGNTIYF

J: TRBJ1-4
V: TRBV28
size: few
D: -
DNA: TGTGCCAGCAGTCCCCCAGAGACAAACCAGAATGAAAAACTGTTTTTT
CDR3: CASSPPETNQNEKLFF

J: TRBJ2-3
V: TRBV28
size: -
D: TRBD2
DNA: TGTGCCAGCAGTCGAACGACTAGCGGGGAAGACACAGATACGCAGTATTTT
CDR3: CASSRTTSGEDTDTQYF

J: TRBJ1-2
V: TRBV28
size: few
D: -
DNA: TGTGCCAGCAGTCAGACCTATGCCTCCCTCTATGGCTACACCTTC
CDR3: CASSQTYASLYGYTF

J: TRBJ1-5
V: TRBV28
size: -
D: -
DNA: TGTGCCAGCACCTTCAGGGGTAGCAATCAGCCCCAGCATTTT
CDR3: CASTFRGSNQPQHF

J: TRBJ2-3
V: TRBV7-3
size: -
D: -
DNA: TGTGCCGGCAGCGCATCGGGGGGCGGCACAGATACGCAGTATTTT
CDR3: CAGSASGGGTDTQYF

J: TRBJ1-2
V: TRBV20-1
size: -
D: -
DNA: TGCAGTGCGGAGGGGAGTAGAGGCTATGGCTACACCTTC
CDR3: CSAEGSRGYGYTF

J: TRBJ1-2
V: TRBV7-2
size: few
D: -
DNA: TGTGCCAGCAGCTTAGTACCGGACCGTCCGGGGGGCTACACCTTC
CDR3: CASSLVPDRPGGYTF

J: TRBJ1-2
V: TRBV6-2/TRBV6-3
size: -
D: -
DNA: TGTGCCAGCAGGACCACAGGGACGGATGGCTACACCTTC
CDR3: CASRTTGTDGYTF

J: TRBJ2-4
V: TRBV12-3/TRBV12-4
size: few
D: -
DNA: TGTGCCAGCAGCTCATTGGCGGGGGCGGGAGTTTTAGCCAAAAACATTCAGTACTTC
CDR3: CASSSLAGAGVLAKNIQYF

J: TRBJ1-2
V: TRBV18
size: -
D: -
DNA: TGTGCCAGCTCACCGACGGACCTACCACCAGGCTACACCTTC
CDR3: CASSPTDLPPGYTF